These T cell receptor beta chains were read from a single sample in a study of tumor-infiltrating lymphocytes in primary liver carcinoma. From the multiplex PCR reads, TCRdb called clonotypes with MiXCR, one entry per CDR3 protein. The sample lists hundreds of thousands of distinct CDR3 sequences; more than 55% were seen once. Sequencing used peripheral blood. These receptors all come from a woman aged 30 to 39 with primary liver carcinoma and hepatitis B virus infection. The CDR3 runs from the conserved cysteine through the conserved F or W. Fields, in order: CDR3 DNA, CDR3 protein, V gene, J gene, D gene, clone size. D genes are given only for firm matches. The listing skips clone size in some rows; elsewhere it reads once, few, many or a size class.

cdr3_nt: TGTGCCAGCAGCTTACGGGGTTCTTATTACGAGCAGTACTTC
cdr3_aa: CASSLRGSYYEQYF
v_call: TRBV11-2
j_call: TRBJ2-7
d_call: -
clone_size: many

cdr3_nt: TGCAGCGTAGAGACAGGGTATATGATCGGGGAGCTGTTTTTC
cdr3_aa: CSVETGYMIGELFF
v_call: TRBV29-1
j_call: TRBJ2-2
d_call: TRBD1
clone_size: -

cdr3_nt: TGTGCCAGCAGCTTAAAGGGGACAGAAGAGACCCAGTACTTC
cdr3_aa: CASSLKGTEETQYF
v_call: TRBV7-9
j_call: TRBJ2-5
d_call: TRBD1
clone_size: -

cdr3_nt: TGTGCCAGCAGCCGGACATTGGTTTCATCCCTCCACTTT
cdr3_aa: CASSRTLVSSLHF
v_call: TRBV11-1
j_call: TRBJ1-6
d_call: -
clone_size: once

cdr3_nt: TGTGCCAGCAATACGTTTGGGAGAACTAGCGGGACCGGGATAGAGCAGTACTTC
cdr3_aa: CASNTFGRTSGTGIEQYF
v_call: TRBV6-2/TRBV6-3
j_call: TRBJ2-7
d_call: TRBD2
clone_size: -

cdr3_nt: TGTGCCAGCAGCCAAGAAGGGACAGGACAAGTGACCCAGTGCTTC
cdr3_aa: CASSQEGTGQVTQCF
v_call: TRBV4-2
j_call: TRBJ2-5
d_call: TRBD1
clone_size: -

cdr3_nt: TGTGCCAGCAGCTTAGATCAGGGGACTGAAGCTTTCTTT
cdr3_aa: CASSLDQGTEAFF
v_call: TRBV11-2
j_call: TRBJ1-1
d_call: -
clone_size: medium-sized

cdr3_nt: TGTGCCAGCAGTTTGGCAGGGGGCTTCGATGAGCAGTTCTTC
cdr3_aa: CASSLAGGFDEQFF
v_call: TRBV12-3/TRBV12-4
j_call: TRBJ2-1
d_call: TRBD1
clone_size: many

cdr3_nt: TGTGCCACCCAGCGGCTAGCGGGGTCCTACGAGCAGTACTTC
cdr3_aa: CATQRLAGSYEQYF
v_call: TRBV6-2/TRBV6-3
j_call: TRBJ2-7
d_call: TRBD2
clone_size: many

cdr3_nt: TGTGCCAGCAGCCCGAGTCGGAACATTGAAGCTCTCTTT
cdr3_aa: CASSPSRNIEALF
v_call: TRBV11-3
j_call: TRBJ1-1
d_call: -
clone_size: -

cdr3_nt: TGCGCCAGCAGCCAGCCTTACAATGAGCAGTTCTTC
cdr3_aa: CASSQPYNEQFF
v_call: TRBV4-1
j_call: TRBJ2-1
d_call: -
clone_size: -

cdr3_nt: TGTGCCAGCTCGGAACGGGGAGGGCCCTACGAGCAGTACTTC
cdr3_aa: CASSERGGPYEQYF
v_call: TRBV18
j_call: TRBJ2-7
d_call: TRBD2
clone_size: -

cdr3_nt: TGTGCCAGCAGCTTGTATGGGGCTATCGTCTATGGCTACACCTTC
cdr3_aa: CASSLYGAIVYGYTF
v_call: TRBV5-6
j_call: TRBJ1-2
d_call: -
clone_size: -

cdr3_nt: TGTGCCAGCAGCTGGGAACAGGGCAAGAGGGGCAATGAGCAGTTCTTC
cdr3_aa: CASSWEQGKRGNEQFF
v_call: TRBV11-2
j_call: TRBJ2-1
d_call: -
clone_size: many

cdr3_nt: TGTGCCACCGGAGAGAGAGGGTTGGAAAAACTGTTTTTT
cdr3_aa: CATGERGLEKLFF
v_call: TRBV19
j_call: TRBJ1-4
d_call: -
clone_size: -

cdr3_nt: TGCGGCAGTAGCCTGTCCGGGACTAGCGGACTTGAGCAGTTCTTC
cdr3_aa: CGSSLSGTSGLEQFF
v_call: TRBV12-3/TRBV12-4
j_call: TRBJ2-1
d_call: TRBD2
clone_size: once

cdr3_nt: TGTGCCAGCAGTACGGGACGCAGGGCGAACACTGAAGCTTTCTTT
cdr3_aa: CASSTGRRANTEAFF
v_call: TRBV6-2/TRBV6-3
j_call: TRBJ1-1
d_call: -
clone_size: -

cdr3_nt: TGTGCCAGCAGCCTAACCGGACTAGCGGAATACGAGCAGTACTTC
cdr3_aa: CASSLTGLAEYEQYF
v_call: TRBV7-9
j_call: TRBJ2-7
d_call: TRBD2
clone_size: few

cdr3_nt: TGTGCCAGCAACGCTGTTGAACTAGCGACCGGGGAGCTGTTTTTT
cdr3_aa: CASNAVELATGELFF
v_call: TRBV5-5
j_call: TRBJ2-2
d_call: TRBD2
clone_size: few

cdr3_nt: TGTGCCAGCAGCACCGGGCCCCAGCATTTT
cdr3_aa: CASSTGPQHF
v_call: TRBV6-6
j_call: TRBJ1-5
d_call: -
clone_size: few

cdr3_nt: TGTGCCAGCAGCTTGATTGAGCGCCGCACAGATACGCAGTATTTT
cdr3_aa: CASSLIERRTDTQYF
v_call: TRBV5-6
j_call: TRBJ2-3
d_call: -
clone_size: -

cdr3_nt: TGTGCCTGGAGTCCGGGTGGGGTATCCACTGAAGCTTTCTTT
cdr3_aa: CAWSPGGVSTEAFF
v_call: TRBV30
j_call: TRBJ1-1
d_call: -
clone_size: -

cdr3_nt: TGTGCCACCAGTGACTCGACTAGCGGGGGGCTCAATGAGCAGTTCTTC
cdr3_aa: CATSDSTSGGLNEQFF
v_call: TRBV24-1
j_call: TRBJ2-1
d_call: TRBD2
clone_size: -

cdr3_nt: TGTACCAGCAGCCTAGCTAGCGGGAATAACGAACAGTACTTC
cdr3_aa: CTSSLASGNNEQYF
v_call: TRBV11-2
j_call: TRBJ2-7
d_call: TRBD2
clone_size: -

cdr3_nt: TGTGCCAGCAGTTTCCTGGCGGGAGTGGCATACGAGCAGTACTTC
cdr3_aa: CASSFLAGVAYEQYF
v_call: TRBV12-3/TRBV12-4
j_call: TRBJ2-7
d_call: TRBD2
clone_size: many

cdr3_nt: TGTGCCAGCAGCCAAGAAGTAGACAGACCCTACGAGCAGTACTTC
cdr3_aa: CASSQEVDRPYEQYF
v_call: TRBV4-2
j_call: TRBJ2-7
d_call: -
clone_size: many

cdr3_nt: TGTGCCAGCAGCTTACCGGCAGGACTAGCCACAGATACGCAGTATTTT
cdr3_aa: CASSLPAGLATDTQYF
v_call: TRBV7-9
j_call: TRBJ2-3
d_call: TRBD2
clone_size: -

cdr3_nt: TGTGCCAGCAGTTACCTTCCCCGGGGGCACACTGAGACCCAGTACTTC
cdr3_aa: CASSYLPRGHTETQYF
v_call: TRBV6-2/TRBV6-3
j_call: TRBJ2-5
d_call: -
clone_size: -

cdr3_nt: TGTGCCAGCAGCTTATATACTAGCGGGAGTGGAAATGAGCAGTTCTTC
cdr3_aa: CASSLYTSGSGNEQFF
v_call: TRBV11-3
j_call: TRBJ2-1
d_call: TRBD2
clone_size: many

cdr3_nt: TGTGCCTGGAGTTCAGGAAACACCATATATTTT
cdr3_aa: CAWSSGNTIYF
v_call: TRBV30
j_call: TRBJ1-3
d_call: -
clone_size: -

cdr3_nt: TGTGCCAGCAGTTTTTCGGGCGGGAAGCTGTTTTTT
cdr3_aa: CASSFSGGKLFF
v_call: TRBV12-3/TRBV12-4
j_call: TRBJ2-2
d_call: -
clone_size: -

cdr3_nt: TGTGCTAGTGGCCTCGCCCTACTAGCGGGAGGTGACACCGGGGAGCTGTTTTTT
cdr3_aa: CASGLALLAGGDTGELFF
v_call: TRBV12-5
j_call: TRBJ2-2
d_call: TRBD2
clone_size: -

cdr3_nt: TGTGCCAGCAGTAAAGGACAGAGGCCCCTGAGTGGCGGGGAGCTGTTTTTT
cdr3_aa: CASSKGQRPLSGGELFF
v_call: TRBV6-5
j_call: TRBJ2-2
d_call: -
clone_size: many

cdr3_nt: TGTGCCAGCGGACAGGGACAAACTTTAAATCAGTCCCAGCATTTT
cdr3_aa: CASGQGQTLNQSQHF
v_call: TRBV6-2/TRBV6-3
j_call: TRBJ1-5
d_call: TRBD1
clone_size: -

cdr3_nt: TGTGCCAGCAGAGGGACAGGGAAGGAGACCCAGTACTTC
cdr3_aa: CASRGTGKETQYF
v_call: TRBV28
j_call: TRBJ2-5
d_call: TRBD1
clone_size: few